The 18 T cell receptor beta chains reported below all come from one sample, sequenced in a study of graft-versus-host responses after intestinal transplantation. Data came from immunoSEQ multiplex PCR; TCRdb stores just in-frame clones and leaves some out. Among about 120,000 clones listed, about 95% were seen once. These receptors are not linked to any known antigen. This specimen was unstimulated CD8+ T cells sorted from spleen or lymph node cells, taken before intestinal transplant. These receptors originate from a human donor who received an intestinal transplant.

This clone occurred a few times. V gene TRBV6-5 combines with J gene TRBJ2-1, with TRBD2 identical over 13 bases. V dropped 4 bases and J dropped 6; count of bases not matched to a gene: 3. CDR1 is MNHEY and CDR2 is SVGAGI in the germline V gene. CDR3 length: 15 amino acids. Written as DNA, the CDR3 is TGTGCCAGCAGTTCTTGGACTAGCGGGAGCAATGAGCAGTTCTTC. Its translation is CASSSWTSGSNEQFF.

The CDR3 is CASSLGRYEQYF. The CDR3 DNA reads as TGTGCCAGCAGCCTGGGCAGGTACGAGCAGTACTTC. This rearrangement joins TRBV7-9 to TRBJ2-7; no definite D call. The CDR3 has 12 amino acids. Germline V gene data show CDR1 as SEHNR and CDR2 as FQNEAQ (reference sequence). Trimming removed 5 bases from V and 4 bases from J, with 9 bases in between.

This rearrangement joins TRBV6-5 to TRBJ2-7; D might be TRBD1 (6 bases). CDR3 length: 13 residues. Trimming pared 5 bases from V and 4 bases from J, leaving 12 bases between. Germline CDR1 is MNHEY and CDR2 is SVGAGI. The CDR3 region is CASSPTGAYEQYF. CDR3 sequence (DNA): TGTGCCAGCAGTCCGACAGGAGCGTACGAGCAGTACTTC.

The genes are TRBV29-1 and TRBJ1-2, with D perhaps matching TRBD1 (5 bases). This CDR3 is 13 amino acids long. Germline loops: CDR1 SQVTM, CDR2 ANQGSEA. DNA for the CDR3: TGCAGGCAGGAGGCCCGGGGGTACTATGGCTACACCTTC. It yields the protein CRQEARGYYGYTF.

V and J are TRBV2 and TRBJ2-1; D possibly corresponds to TRBD2 (7 bases). Germline assignment: CDR1 SNHLY and CDR2 FYNNEI. Trimming cost V 11 bases and J 5 bases, with 22 bases left between them. The CDR3 covers 15 residues. The CDR3 DNA follows: TGTGCCGGGGGGGCGGGCGGCCGGAGCGACAATGAGCAGTTCTTC. Translation gives CAGGAGGRSDNEQFF.

V is TRBV9 and J is TRBJ2-2; 10 bases map to TRBD2. The junction had 6 bases not matched to a gene; V was cut back by 3 bases and J by 1 base. Per germline, CDR1 SGDLS and CDR2 YYNGEE. The CDR3 consists of 17 residues. CDR3 sequence reads: CASSDSIAGGNTGELFF. CDR3 nucleotides: TGTGCCAGCAGCGATTCGATAGCGGGAGGGAACACCGGGGAGCTGTTTTTT.

The chain is built from TRBV7-3 and TRBJ2-3, with 7 nucleotides matching TRBD2. The length of the CDR3 is 14 residues. Unmatched junction bases numbered 2, after V lost 4 bases and J lost 1 base. The germline V gene encodes CDR1 SGHTA and CDR2 FQGTGA. CDR3 bases: TGTGCCAGCAGCTCTGGGGGGGGCACAGATACGCAGTATTTT. It translates to CASSSGGGTDTQYF.

The rearrangement uses TRBV30 and TRBJ2-7; 7 nucleotides match TRBD1. The CDR3 loop spans 12 amino acids. The ends lost 4 bases at V and 4 bases at J; junction bases unmatched: 4. The germline V gene has CDR1 GTSNPN and CDR2 SVGIG (reference sequence). CDR3 loop: CAWTRQGYEQYF. The CDR3 region has the DNA TGTGCCTGGACCCGACAGGGTTACGAGCAGTACTTC.

The chain carries TRBV11-2 and TRBJ1-4; the D gene is possibly TRBD1 (5 bases). The V end was cut by 1 base, the J end by 0 bases, with 9 bases between. The CDR3 spans 16 residues. Germline V CDR1 and CDR2: SGHAT, FQNNGV. Here the CDR3 reads CASSLGQYATNEKLFF. The CDR3 DNA is TGTGCCAGCAGCTTAGGACAGTATGCAACTAATGAAAAACTGTTTTTT. Combining the CDR3 with reference TRBV11-2 and TRBJ1-4 gives the whole variable domain EAGVAQSPRYKIIEKRQSVAFWCNPISGHATLYWYQQILGQGPKLLIQFQNNGVVDDSQLPKDRFSAERLKGVDSTLKIQPAKLEDSAVYLCASSLGQYATNEKLFFGSGTQLSVL.

The chain employs TRBV19 and TRBJ2-7; D is possibly TRBD2 (6 bases). V shed 6 bases and J shed 3 bases, with 15 bases lying between them. Germline V gene data show CDR1 as LNHDA and CDR2 as SQIVND (reference sequence). The length of the CDR3 is 14 residues. CDR3 coding DNA: TGTGCCAGTAGCCCCGGGCTGGGGGGCTACGAGCAGTACTTC. It specifies CASSPGLGGYEQYF.

The chain uses TRBV27 and TRBJ2-7; a weak D match, TRBD2 (6 bases). Trimming removed 2 bases at V and 6 bases at J, with 11 bases between. CDR1 is MNHEY, CDR2 SMNVEV, per germline (reference sequence). This CDR3 contains 13 residues. In DNA, the CDR3 is TGTGCCAGCAGTTTAAGTTTCGGGAGCGAGCAGTACTTC. It codes for CASSLSFGSEQYF.

V is TRBV11-2 and J is TRBJ1-2; 10 bases are shared with TRBD1. Looked up from germline, CDR1 is SGHAT and CDR2 is FQNNGV. CDR3 length: 16 amino acids. Trimming at V came to 1 base and at J to 6 bases, leaving 8 bases not matched to a gene. The CDR3 DNA reads as TGTGCCAGCAGCTTAGCGATTGGACAGGGGGTACATGGCTACACCTTC. Translating gives CASSLAIGQGVHGYTF.

This chain links TRBV13 with TRBJ2-7; D is perhaps TRBD2 (5 bases). The CDR3 length is 12 residues. Germline CDR1 PRHDT, CDR2 FYEKMQ (reference sequence). V lost 5 bases to trimming and J lost 0 bases, with 5 bases between them. CDR3 sequence: CASSGSSYEQYF. The CDR3 coding sequence is TGTGCCAGCAGCGGGAGCTCCTACGAGCAGTACTTC.

The rearrangement links TRBV7-8 to TRBJ2-1; 10 positions match TRBD2. This CDR3 has 16 amino acids. V lost 1 base to trimming and J lost 2 bases; unmatched junction nucleotides: 2. The germline V gene encodes CDR1 SGHVS and CDR2 FQNEAQ. The CDR3: CASSLEAGGPYNEQFF. The CDR3 bases are TGTGCCAGCAGCTTAGAAGCGGGAGGGCCCTACAATGAGCAGTTCTTC.

This clone showed up just once. The CDR3 loop is CASSYSASGSGEQFF. The CDR3 coding sequence is TGTGCCAGCAGTTACTCGGCCAGCGGGAGCGGTGAGCAGTTCTTC. This chain uses TRBV6-6 with TRBJ2-1, with 8 bases lining up with TRBD2. With V trimmed by 0 bases and J by 9 bases, 7 bases remained unmatched. The CDR3 is 15 amino acids. The germline gives CDR1 MNHNY, CDR2 SVGAGI (reference sequence).

This rearrangement joins TRBV11-2 to TRBJ2-1; no reliable D call. Between the trimmed V and J ends, which lost 3 bases and 8 bases, there was a span of 5 bases. This CDR3 spans 11 amino acids. The germline V gene encodes CDR1 SGHAT and CDR2 FQNNGV. This CDR3 reads CASSFGDEQFF. As DNA, the CDR3 is TGTGCCAGCAGCTTTGGTGATGAGCAGTTCTTC.

The rearrangement uses TRBV18 and TRBJ2-7, with 7 positions matching TRBD1. The trim removed 3 bases at V and 2 bases at J, leaving 13 bases unmatched. The CDR3 sequence is 17 residues long. CDR1 and CDR2 (germline): KGHSH, LQKENI. The DNA of the CDR3 is TGTGCCAGCTCACCCCAACAGGGGTTGCCCTCCCCCTACGAGCAGTACTTC. Translation: CASSPQQGLPSPYEQYF.

This rearrangement joins TRBV27 to TRBJ1-1; D gene ambiguous. V was clipped by 5 bases and J by 1 base, with 8 bases between them. This CDR3 contains 13 residues. Germline-derived CDR1 and CDR2 are MNHEY and SMNVEV (reference sequence). The CDR3 region has the DNA TGTGCCAGCAGTCCGCAGGAGAACACTGAAGCTTTCTTT. Encoded protein: CASSPQENTEAFF.